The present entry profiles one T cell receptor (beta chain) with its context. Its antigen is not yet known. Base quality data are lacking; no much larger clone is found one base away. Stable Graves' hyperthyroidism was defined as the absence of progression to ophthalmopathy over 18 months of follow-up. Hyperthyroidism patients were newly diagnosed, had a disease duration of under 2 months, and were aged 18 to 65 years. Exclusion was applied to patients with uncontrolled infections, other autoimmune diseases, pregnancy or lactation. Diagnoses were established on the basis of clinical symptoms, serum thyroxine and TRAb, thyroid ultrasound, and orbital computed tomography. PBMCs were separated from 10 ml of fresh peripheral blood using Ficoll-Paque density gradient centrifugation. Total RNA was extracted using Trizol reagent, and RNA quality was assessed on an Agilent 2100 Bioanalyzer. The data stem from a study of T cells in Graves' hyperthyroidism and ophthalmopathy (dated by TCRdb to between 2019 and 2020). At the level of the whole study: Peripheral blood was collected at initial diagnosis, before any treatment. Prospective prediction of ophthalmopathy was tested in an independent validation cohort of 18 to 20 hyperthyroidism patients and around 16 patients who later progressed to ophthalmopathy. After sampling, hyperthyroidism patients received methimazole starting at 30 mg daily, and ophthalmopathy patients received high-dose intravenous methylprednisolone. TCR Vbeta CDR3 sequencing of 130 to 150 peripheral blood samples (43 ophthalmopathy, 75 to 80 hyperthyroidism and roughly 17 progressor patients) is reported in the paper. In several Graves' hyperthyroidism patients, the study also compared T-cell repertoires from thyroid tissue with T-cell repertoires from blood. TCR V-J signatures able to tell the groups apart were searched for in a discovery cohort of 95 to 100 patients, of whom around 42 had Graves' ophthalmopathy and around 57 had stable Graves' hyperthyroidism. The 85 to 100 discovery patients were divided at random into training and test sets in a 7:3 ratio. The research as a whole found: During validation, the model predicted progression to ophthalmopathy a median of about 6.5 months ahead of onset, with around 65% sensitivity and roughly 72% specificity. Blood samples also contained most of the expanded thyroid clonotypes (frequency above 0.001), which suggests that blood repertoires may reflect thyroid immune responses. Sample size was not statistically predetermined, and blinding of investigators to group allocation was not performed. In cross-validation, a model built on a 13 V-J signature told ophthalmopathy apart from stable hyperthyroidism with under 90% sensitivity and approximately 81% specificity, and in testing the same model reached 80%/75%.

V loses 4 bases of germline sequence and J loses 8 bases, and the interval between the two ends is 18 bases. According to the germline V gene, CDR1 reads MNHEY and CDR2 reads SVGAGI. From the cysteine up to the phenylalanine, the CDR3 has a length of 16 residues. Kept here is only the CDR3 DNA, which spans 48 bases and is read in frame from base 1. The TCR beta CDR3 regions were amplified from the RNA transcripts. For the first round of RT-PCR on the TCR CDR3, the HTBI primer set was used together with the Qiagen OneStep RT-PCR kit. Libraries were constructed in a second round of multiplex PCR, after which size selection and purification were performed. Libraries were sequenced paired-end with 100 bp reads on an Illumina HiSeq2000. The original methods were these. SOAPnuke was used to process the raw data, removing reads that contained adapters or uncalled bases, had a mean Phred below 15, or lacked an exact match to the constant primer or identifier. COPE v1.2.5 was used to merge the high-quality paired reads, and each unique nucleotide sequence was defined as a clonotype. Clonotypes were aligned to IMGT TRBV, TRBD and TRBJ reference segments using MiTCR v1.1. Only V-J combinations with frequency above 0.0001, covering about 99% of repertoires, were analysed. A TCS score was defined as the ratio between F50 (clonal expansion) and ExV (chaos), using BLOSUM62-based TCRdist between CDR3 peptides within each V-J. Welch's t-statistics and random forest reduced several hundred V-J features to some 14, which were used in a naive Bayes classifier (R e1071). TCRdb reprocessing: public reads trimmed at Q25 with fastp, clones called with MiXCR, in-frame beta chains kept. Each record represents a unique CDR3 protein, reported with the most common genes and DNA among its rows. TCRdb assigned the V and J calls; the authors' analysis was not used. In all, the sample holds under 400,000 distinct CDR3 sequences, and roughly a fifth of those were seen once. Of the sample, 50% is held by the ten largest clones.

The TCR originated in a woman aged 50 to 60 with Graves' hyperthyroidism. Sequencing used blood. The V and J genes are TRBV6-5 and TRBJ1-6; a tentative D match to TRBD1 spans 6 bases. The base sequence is TGTGCCAGCAGTTTAGGCGGGGGGCGATTTTATTCACCCCTCCACTTT. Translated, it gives CASSLGGGRFYSPLHF.